This T cell receptor beta chain stems from a study of blood T cell repertoires in COVID-19. Study as a whole: PBMCs, B-cell-depleted T cells, or T cells were the source of the cDNA or gDNA that made up the material.

Sequenced by immunoSEQ multiplex PCR; TCRdb stores in-frame clones only, minus some. The sample records under 60,000 clones, about 91% being singletons. From germline, CDR1 is MDHEN and CDR2 SYDVKM. CDR3 length equals 16 residues. Trimming took 5 bases from V and 8 from J; bases not matched to a gene: 15. This TCR was recovered from a man aged 50-60 years with active COVID-19. Sequencing was carried out using peripheral blood. The gene calls are TRBV28 and TRBJ1-2, with 9 positions matching TRBD1. CDR3 region: CASSTQVGTGLGGYTF. Written as DNA, the CDR3 is TGTGCCAGCAGTACCCAAGTAGGGACAGGGCTTGGAGGCTACACCTTC.